This T cell receptor (beta chain) appears in the sequencing data of a study of blood T cells in healthy people across ages. The CDR3 has 13 residues. The germline gives CDR1 DFQATT, CDR2 SNEGSKA (reference sequence). The donors, all healthy, were Caucasians living in Russia, aged roughly 6 to 100. PBMCs were isolated at a quantity of at least 6.5 million per sample. Through a sample-barcoded 5' primer and a J-beta primer mix, a second PCR was run for roughly 7 to 11 cycles. Each CDR3 protein gets one entry after TCRdb re-called the 5' RACE reads with MiXCR. Altogether roughly 1.9 million distinct CDR3 sequences are present, around 40% being singletons, with the ten largest covering 23%. This clonotype came up once. Compared with germline, one end of the junction differs, possibly owing to a read error.

Sequenced: blood. V usage is TRBV20-1 and J usage is TRBJ2-7; D remains unclear. The clonotype originates from a human donor in good health. The CDR3 sequence is CNARKDGPNEQYF. The CDR3 nucleotides read TGCAATGCTAGAAAAGACGGACCCAACGAGCAGTACTTC.